This T cell receptor (beta chain) emerged from a study of cytomegalovirus exposure and HLA in healthy donors. Remarks on this clone: As yet, its antigen is unknown.

This CDR3 is built from 16 residues. CDR1 is GTSNPN, CDR2 SVGIG, per germline (reference sequence). V dropped 0 bases and J dropped 4 bases, with 18 bases sitting between them. Sequencing used immunoSEQ multiplex PCR; TCRdb keeps in-frame clones, though not all of them. The table records roughly 330,000 clones, 87% of them present only once. Study findings and constraints: High specificity and sensitivity for cytomegalovirus status were reported for the classifier.

The sample consisted of PBMCs. J is TRBJ1-1 and V is TRBV30, with D tentatively TRBD1 (6 bases). The TCR comes from a woman aged 25-40 years in good health and CMV-seropositive. For the CDR3, the DNA is TGTGCCTGGAGTGTACGTCTTGGGGGGCCCGGCACTGAAGCTTTCTTT. Amino acid sequence: CAWSVRLGGPGTEAFF.